This T cell receptor (beta chain) came from a study of shared clonotypes between healthy human individuals. Here immunoSEQ multiplex PCR was the method, and the copy in TCRdb shows in-frame clones only, minus some. The data hold 450,000 to 600,000 clones, with 60% to 85% observed a single time. This clone was picked up one time. Its specificity is not known. Whole-study findings and limits: It was only blood that was sampled, and tissue repertoires likely differ.

In germline, CDR1 is WSHSY, CDR2 SAAADI. V was shortened by 6 bases and J by 2 bases, with 7 bases between the two germline ends. CDR3 length: 12 residues. The sequence was obtained from a woman in her thirties or forties in good health. Some clones in this sample may be carry-over from other donors' samples. The chain has TRBV10-2 and TRBJ2-5; D may be TRBD2 (6 bases). The material sequenced was PBMCs. CDR3 in DNA: TGCGCCAGCAGCAGCGGGCAAGAGACCCAGTACTTC. It is translated as CASSSGQETQYF.